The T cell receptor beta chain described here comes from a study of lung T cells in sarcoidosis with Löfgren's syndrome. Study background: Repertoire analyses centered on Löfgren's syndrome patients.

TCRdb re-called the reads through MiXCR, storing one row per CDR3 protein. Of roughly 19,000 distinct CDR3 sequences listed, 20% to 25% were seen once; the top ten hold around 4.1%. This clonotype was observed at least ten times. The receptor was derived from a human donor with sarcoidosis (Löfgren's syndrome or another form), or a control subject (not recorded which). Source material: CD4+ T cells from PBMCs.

The CDR3 DNA is TGCGCCAGCAGCTTGGAACAGGGGGCGAACACAGATACGCAGTATTTT. Translation: CASSLEQGANTDTQYF. The rearrangement joins TRBV5-1 to TRBJ2-3, with 9 positions matching TRBD1. There are 16 residues in the CDR3. V shed 0 bases, J shed 2 bases, and the junction held 4 bases outside the gene matches. The germline V gene has CDR1 SGHRS and CDR2 YFSETQ.